Listed below are T cell receptor beta chains from one sample, sequenced in a study of tumour-infiltrating T cells in Burkitt lymphoma. Assay: immunoSEQ multiplex PCR; the TCRdb copy retains only in-frame clones and omits some. In the table there are approximately 46,000 clones, less than 35% of which are singletons. Material for sequencing was tumor tissue. The receptors were gathered from a human donor with Burkitt lymphoma. CDR3s include the opening cysteine and the closing phenylalanine or tryptophan. Each record gives: clone size, J gene, V gene, D gene, CDR3 DNA, CDR3 protein. D genes are given only for firm matches. The listing skips clone size in some rows; elsewhere it reads once, few, many or a size class.

- TRBJ2-6 TRBV15 - TGTGCCACCAGCAGGGCAGGTACCGTAGGGGCCAACGTCCTGACTTTC CATSRAGTVGANVLTF
few TRBJ2-3 TRBV29-1 - TGCAGCGTTGAGAGGCCAGAAACAGATACGCAGTATTTT CSVERPETDTQYF
few TRBJ1-1 TRBV6-5 TRBD1 TGTGCCAGCAGTTACGGAGGGGGCGCTGGCACTGAAGCTTTCTTT CASSYGGGAGTEAFF
- TRBJ1-1 TRBV29-1 - TGCAGCTCCGGGGGGTTGAGCACTGAAGCTTTCTTT CSSGGLSTEAFF
few TRBJ2-7 TRBV5-4 TRBD2 TGTGCCAGCAGCCTCACTAGCGGGGGGGGCGAGCAGTACTTC CASSLTSGGGEQYF
- TRBJ2-1 TRBV11-2 TRBD2 TGTGCCAGCAGCTTGGCAGCGGGGGCCCTCAGCTCCTACAATGAGCAGTTCTTC CASSLAAGALSSYNEQFF
- TRBJ2-7 TRBV4-3 - TGCGCCAGCAGCCAAGACCGGACGTCCTACGAGCAGTACTTC CASSQDRTSYEQYF
- TRBJ2-2 TRBV5-1 - TGCGCCAGCAGCGCGGGACAAGCGAACACCGGGGAGCTGTTTTTT CASSAGQANTGELFF
- TRBJ1-3 TRBV5-1 - TGCGCCAGCAGTCCCAATATCGGGGGAAACACCATATATTTT CASSPNIGGNTIYF
- TRBJ1-6 TRBV7-2 - TGTGCCAGCAGCTTAGCAGCAGAGGGAAATTCACCCCTCCACTTT CASSLAAEGNSPLHF
- TRBJ2-3 TRBV18 TRBD1 TGTGCCAGCTCACCCGGGACAGGGAGGCCGGATACGCAGTATTTT CASSPGTGRPDTQYF
- TRBJ2-3 TRBV4-2 TRBD1 TGTGCCAGCAGCCAAGTTGCCGGGACAGGGGGCGCAGATACGCAGTATTTT CASSQVAGTGGADTQYF
once TRBJ2-3 TRBV6-4 TRBD2 TGTGCCAGCAGTCCCAGCGGGGGCACAGATACGCAGTATTTT CASSPSGGTDTQYF
few TRBJ2-1 TRBV6-7 - TGTGCCAGCAGTTACGGGGGGAGGAAGGCCAATGAGCAGTTCTTC CASSYGGRKANEQFF
few TRBJ2-1 TRBV30 TRBD2 TGTGCCTGGAGTAGCGGGGGGGCCCAGTTCTTC CAWSSGGAQFF
- TRBJ1-1 TRBV2 - TGTGCCAGCAGTGAAGGCAGGGTGGCTTTCTTT CASSEGRVAFF
once TRBJ2-1 TRBV5-1 - TGCGCCAGCAGCGCTGACAGGACGAGGAGCAATGAGCAGTTCTTC CASSADRTRSNEQFF
- TRBJ2-7 TRBV28 - TGTGCCAGCAGTTTTTCACAGCTCAGCGACGAGCAGTACTTC CASSFSQLSDEQYF
few TRBJ1-2 TRBV29-1 TRBD1 TGCAGCGTTGACCCGAAGACAGGGTTCGGGTATGGCTACACCTTC CSVDPKTGFGYGYTF
few TRBJ2-5 TRBV9 - TGTGCCAGCAGCGTAGCTCTCCCGGAGACCCAGTACTTC CASSVALPETQYF
- TRBJ2-1 TRBV7-7 - TGTGCCAGCAGCTTCGCCGCCAGCTCCTACAATGAGCAGTTCTTC CASSFAASSYNEQFF
- TRBJ1-1 TRBV5-1 - TGCGCCAGCAGCTCACAGATTGGCGGTAGATACACTGAAGCTTTCTTT CASSSQIGGRYTEAFF
- TRBJ2-7 TRBV6-1 TRBD1 TGTGCCAGCACCCCGGACAGGGGGCGGGGAGAGCAGTACTTC CASTPDRGRGEQYF